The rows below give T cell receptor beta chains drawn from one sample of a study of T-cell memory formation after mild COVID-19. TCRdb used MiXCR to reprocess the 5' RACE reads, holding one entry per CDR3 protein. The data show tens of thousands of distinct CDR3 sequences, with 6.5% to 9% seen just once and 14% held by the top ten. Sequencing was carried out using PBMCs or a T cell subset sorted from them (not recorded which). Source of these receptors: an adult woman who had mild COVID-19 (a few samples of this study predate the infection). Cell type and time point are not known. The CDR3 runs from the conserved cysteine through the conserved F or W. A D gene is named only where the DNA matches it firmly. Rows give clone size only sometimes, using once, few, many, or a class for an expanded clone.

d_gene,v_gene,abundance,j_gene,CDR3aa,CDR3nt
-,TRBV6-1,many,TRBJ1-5,CASSRFTGTSNQPQHF,TGTGCCAGCAGCCGTTTTACAGGGACCAGCAATCAGCCCCAGCATTTT
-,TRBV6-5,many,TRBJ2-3,CASSYVRGATDTQYF,TGTGCCAGCAGTTACGTACGGGGGGCCACGGATACGCAGTATTTT
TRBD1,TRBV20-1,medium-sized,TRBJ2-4,CSAPPRQGIAKNIQYF,TGCAGTGCTCCGCCCCGACAGGGGATAGCCAAAAACATTCAGTACTTC
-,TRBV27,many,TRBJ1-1,CASSLLGGGTEAFF,TGTGCCAGCAGTTTACTGGGGGGAGGCACTGAAGCTTTCTTT
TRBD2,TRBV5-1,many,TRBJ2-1,CASSLWEAGASEQFF,TGCGCCAGCAGCTTGTGGGAAGCGGGAGCGAGTGAGCAGTTCTTC
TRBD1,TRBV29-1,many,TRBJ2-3,CSVGGQGFTDTQYF,TGCAGCGTTGGAGGACAGGGATTCACAGATACGCAGTATTTT
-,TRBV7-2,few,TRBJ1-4,CASSRMRTTNEKLFF,TGTGCCAGCAGCCGTATGAGAACAACTAATGAAAAACTGTTTTTT
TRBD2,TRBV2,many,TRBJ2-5,CASSYTLAGETQYF,TGTGCCAGCAGTTACACGCTAGCGGGGGAGACCCAGTACTTC
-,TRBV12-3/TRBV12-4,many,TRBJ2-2,CASSRVRNTGELFF,TGTGCCAGCAGCCGGGTCAGGAACACCGGGGAGCTGTTTTTT
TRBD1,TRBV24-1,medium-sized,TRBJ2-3,CATSGHLSRNPGQARRTNTDTQYF,TGTGCCACCAGTGGTCACCTCTCACGGAACCCGGGACAGGCCCGGAGGACGAACACAGATACGCAGTATTTT
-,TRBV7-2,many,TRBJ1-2,CASSQEAGLGGYTF,TGTGCCAGCAGCCAGGAGGCGGGGCTAGGTGGCTACACCTTC
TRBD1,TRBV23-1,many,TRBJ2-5,CASRPGQKETQYF,TGCGCCAGCAGACCGGGACAGAAAGAGACCCAGTACTTC
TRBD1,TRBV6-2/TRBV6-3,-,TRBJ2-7,CASRYETGQKSYEQYF,TGTGCCAGCAGATATGAAACGGGACAGAAATCTTACGAGCAGTACTTC
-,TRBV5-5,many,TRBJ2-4,CASSPGVVAKNIQYF,TGTGCCAGCAGTCCAGGGGTTGTAGCCAAAAACATTCAGTACTTC
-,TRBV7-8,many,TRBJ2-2,CASSSRDLNTGELFF,TGTGCCAGCAGCTCCCGGGACTTAAACACCGGGGAGCTGTTTTTT
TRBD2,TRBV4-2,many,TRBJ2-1,CASSQASGGPLNEQFF,TGTGCCAGCAGCCAGGCAAGCGGGGGGCCTCTCAATGAGCAGTTCTTC
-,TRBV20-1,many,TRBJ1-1,CSASGNTEAFF,TGCAGTGCTTCCGGGAACACTGAAGCTTTCTTT
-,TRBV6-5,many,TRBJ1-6,CASIKDGRRNSPLHF,TGTGCCAGCATAAAAGACGGAAGAAGGAATTCACCCCTCCACTTT
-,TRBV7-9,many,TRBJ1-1,CASSLKTEAFF,TGTGCCAGCAGCTTAAAAACTGAAGCTTTCTTT
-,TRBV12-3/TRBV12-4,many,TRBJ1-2,CASSLAGNYGYTF,TGTGCCAGCAGTTTAGCAGGGAACTATGGCTACACCTTC
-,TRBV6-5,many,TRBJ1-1,CASSSFSGEGAFF,TGTGCCAGCAGTTCCTTCAGTGGGGAGGGAGCTTTCTTT
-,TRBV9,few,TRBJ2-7,CASSPEPGYEQYF,TGTGCCAGCAGCCCCGAACCTGGCTACGAGCAGTACTTC
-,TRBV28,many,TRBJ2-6,CASSSFFESGANVLTF,TGTGCCAGCAGTTCGTTCTTCGAATCTGGGGCCAACGTCCTGACTTTC
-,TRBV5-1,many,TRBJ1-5,CASSSGTGNQPQHF,TGCGCCAGCAGCTCGGGGACGGGCAATCAGCCCCAGCATTTT
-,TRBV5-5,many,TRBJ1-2,CASSPNPTEYYGYTF,TGTGCCAGCAGCCCCAACCCTACAGAATACTATGGCTACACCTTC
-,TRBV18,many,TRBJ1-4,CASSPPGAVKEKLFF,TGTGCCAGCTCACCACCGGGTGCGGTGAAGGAAAAACTGTTTTTT